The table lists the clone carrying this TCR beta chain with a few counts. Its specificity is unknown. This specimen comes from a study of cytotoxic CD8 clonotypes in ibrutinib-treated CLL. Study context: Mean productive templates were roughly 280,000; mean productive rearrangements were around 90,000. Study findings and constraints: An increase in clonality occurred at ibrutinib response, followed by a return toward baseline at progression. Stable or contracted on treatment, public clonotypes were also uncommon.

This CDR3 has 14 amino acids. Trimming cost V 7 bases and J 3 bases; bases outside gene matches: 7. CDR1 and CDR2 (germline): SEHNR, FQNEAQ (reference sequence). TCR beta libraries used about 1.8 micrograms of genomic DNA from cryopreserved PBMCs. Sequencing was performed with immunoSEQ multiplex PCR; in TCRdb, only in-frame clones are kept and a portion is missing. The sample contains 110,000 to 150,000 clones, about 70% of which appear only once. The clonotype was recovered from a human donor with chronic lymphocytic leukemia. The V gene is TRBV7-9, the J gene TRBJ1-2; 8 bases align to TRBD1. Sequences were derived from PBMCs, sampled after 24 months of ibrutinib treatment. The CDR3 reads CASTTGGTDYGYTF. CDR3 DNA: TGTGCCAGCACCACAGGGGGGACGGACTATGGCTACACCTTC.